This T cell receptor beta chain was observed in a study of beta chain features in type 1 diabetes. Looking at the study overall: Sorted cell examination encompassed roughly 110,000,000 cells across all samples. Findings and caveats of the study: There was a moderate but significant shortening of TCRB CDR3s in all four CD4+ subsets of Type 1 diabetes patients. High-TCR-expressing cells could be over-represented by cDNA sequencing. Among type 1 diabetes patients, VDJ junctions had fewer insertions and more deletions.

The entirety of the isolated RNA underwent reverse transcription, so expressed TCRB transcripts were sequenced. Data came from immunoSEQ multiplex PCR; TCRdb stores just in-frame clones and leaves some out. The sample yields roughly 150,000 clones, 6% to 9% seen once. A remark on this clone: The antigen is not known. Distinct nucleotide sequences in the sample also encode this CDR3.

From germline, CDR1 is KGHSH and CDR2 LQKENI. This CDR3 region has 13 residues. V gave up 2 bases and J gave up 3 bases, with 5 bases separating them. Sample: central memory CD4+ T cells from blood. V usage is TRBV18 and J usage is TRBJ2-1; unclear D gene. The clonotype was recovered from a man younger than 30 with type 1 diabetes. The DNA of the CDR3 is TGTGCCAGCTCACCAGCTAGCTACAATGAGCAGTTCTTC. It yields the protein CASSPASYNEQFF.